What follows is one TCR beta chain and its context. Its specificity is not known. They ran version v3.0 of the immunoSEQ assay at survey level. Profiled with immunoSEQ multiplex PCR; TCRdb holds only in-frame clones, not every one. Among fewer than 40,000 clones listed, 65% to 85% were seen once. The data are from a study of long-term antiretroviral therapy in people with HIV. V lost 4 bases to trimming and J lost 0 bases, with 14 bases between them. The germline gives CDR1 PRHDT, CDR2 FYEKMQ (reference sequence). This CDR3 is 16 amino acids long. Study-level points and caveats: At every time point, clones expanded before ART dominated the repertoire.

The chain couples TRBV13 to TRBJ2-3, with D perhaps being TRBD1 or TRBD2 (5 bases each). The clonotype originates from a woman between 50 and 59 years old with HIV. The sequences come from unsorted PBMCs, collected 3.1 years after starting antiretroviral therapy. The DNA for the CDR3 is TGTGCCAGCAGCTCAAAGGGGAGTGCTAGCACAGATACGCAGTATTTT. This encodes CASSSKGSASTDTQYF.